This T cell receptor beta chain comes out of a study of blood T cell repertoires in COVID-19. Across the whole study: Some COVID-19 samples were acute and others convalescent; all came from the United States, Italy and Spain. PBMCs, B-cell-depleted T cells, or T cells were the source of the cDNA or gDNA that made up the material.

Methods used by the authors: For nucleated cells, counts were estimated from reference gene primer amplification. Profiling relied on immunoSEQ multiplex PCR, and the TCRdb table lists in-frame clones only, not all of them. The D gene and trimming were derived from the DNA, and the V and J assignments and clone size from that table. The sample holds 70,000 or so clones, 85% to 90% seen once. The CDR3 runs to 14 residues. V was clipped by 0 bases and J by 6 bases; unmatched bases: 2. Germline CDR1 LGHDT, CDR2 YNNKEL (reference sequence). V is TRBV3-1 (or the pseudogene TRBV3-2) and J is TRBJ2-1; 7 positions match TRBD2. The TCR was taken from a man between 50 and 59 years old with acute or convalescent COVID-19. The sequenced sample consisted of peripheral blood. CDR3 amino acids: CASSQDPSGNEQFF. Here the CDR3 DNA reads TGTGCCAGCAGCCAAGACCCTAGCGGCAATGAGCAGTTCTTC.